The rows below give T cell receptor beta chains drawn from one sample of a study of control samples from healthy donors and cancer patients. TCRdb's copy holds only in-frame clones and misses some; the assay was immunoSEQ multiplex PCR. The profile shows approximately 120,000 clones, over 75% of them singletons. The source material was blood. Receptors were obtained from a human donor in good health. The donor label of this sample is uncertain. Both conserved end residues are part of each CDR3. The D gene is left open where the match is weak. Part of the rows lack a size; the others show once, few, many or a class for expanded clones.

d_gene: TRBD1; v_gene: TRBV7-9; abundance: -; j_gene: TRBJ2-1; CDR3nt: TGTGCCAGCAGCCCAGGGACAGCCACAAGTGAGCAGTTCTTC; CDR3aa: CASSPGTATSEQFF
d_gene: -; v_gene: TRBV12-3/TRBV12-4; abundance: once; j_gene: TRBJ1-5; CDR3nt: TGTGCCAGCAGCGGACAGTCTCATCAGCCCCAGCATTTT; CDR3aa: CASSGQSHQPQHF
d_gene: -; v_gene: TRBV19; abundance: -; j_gene: TRBJ1-6; CDR3nt: TGTGCCAGTAGTACCACAGGGTTTGGATCACCCCTCCACTTT; CDR3aa: CASSTTGFGSPLHF
d_gene: -; v_gene: TRBV28; abundance: -; j_gene: TRBJ1-5; CDR3nt: TGTGCCAGCAGTTTTGGCGGGGGGTTCAATCAGCCCCAGCATTTT; CDR3aa: CASSFGGGFNQPQHF
d_gene: -; v_gene: TRBV23-1; abundance: -; j_gene: TRBJ2-7; CDR3nt: TGCGCCAGCAGTCTAGCTCCGTATCCTCCCGGGATACCCCATGGGGAGCAGTACTTC; CDR3aa: CASSLAPYPPGIPHGEQYF
d_gene: -; v_gene: TRBV21-1; abundance: -; j_gene: TRBJ1-5; CDR3nt: TGTGCCAGCGGGGGAATGGGGTCAGTTCAGCCCCAGCATTTT; CDR3aa: CASGGMGSVQPQHF
d_gene: -; v_gene: TRBV19; abundance: -; j_gene: TRBJ2-1; CDR3nt: TGTGCCAGTAGTACTCTGGTCAGCCACAATGAGCAGTTCTTC; CDR3aa: CASSTLVSHNEQFF
d_gene: TRBD1; v_gene: TRBV29-1; abundance: few; j_gene: TRBJ2-1; CDR3nt: TGCAGCGCAACGGGACAGGTCGATGAGCAGTTCTTC; CDR3aa: CSATGQVDEQFF
d_gene: -; v_gene: TRBV30; abundance: -; j_gene: TRBJ2-3; CDR3nt: TGTGCCTGGAGTAGGCAGCACACAGATACGCAGTATTTT; CDR3aa: CAWSRQHTDTQYF
d_gene: -; v_gene: TRBV6-5; abundance: -; j_gene: TRBJ1-2; CDR3nt: TGTGCCAGCAGAAACTACCGGGACGTAAACTATGGCTACACCTTC; CDR3aa: CASRNYRDVNYGYTF
d_gene: -; v_gene: TRBV11-3; abundance: -; j_gene: TRBJ1-1; CDR3nt: TGTGCCAGCAGCTTTGGGCAGAACACTGAAGCTTTCTTT; CDR3aa: CASSFGQNTEAFF
d_gene: TRBD1; v_gene: TRBV3-1/TRBV3-2; abundance: -; j_gene: TRBJ1-5; CDR3nt: TGTGCCAGCAGCCAGGACAGGAGCAATCAGCCCCAGCATTTT; CDR3aa: CASSQDRSNQPQHF
d_gene: -; v_gene: TRBV6-5; abundance: -; j_gene: TRBJ2-7; CDR3nt: TGTGCCAGCAGCCACCCCCGTACCTACGAGCAGTACTTC; CDR3aa: CASSHPRTYEQYF
d_gene: -; v_gene: TRBV18; abundance: -; j_gene: TRBJ1-2; CDR3nt: TGTGCCAGCTCACCACCCGTCAGACAGCCTTTTAACTATGGCTACACCTTC; CDR3aa: CASSPPVRQPFNYGYTF
d_gene: TRBD1; v_gene: TRBV30; abundance: -; j_gene: TRBJ1-1; CDR3nt: TGTGCCTGGAGTGTCGACAGGGGCTCATCGGGAGCTTTCTTT; CDR3aa: CAWSVDRGSSGAFF
d_gene: -; v_gene: TRBV5-6; abundance: -; j_gene: TRBJ2-3; CDR3nt: TGTGCCAGCAGCTTGACTGGGACCGATACGCAGTATTTT; CDR3aa: CASSLTGTDTQYF
d_gene: TRBD2; v_gene: TRBV7-3; abundance: -; j_gene: TRBJ2-1; CDR3nt: TGTGCCAGCAGCCGGGCTAGCGGGGGGTTCGATGAGCAGTTCTTC; CDR3aa: CASSRASGGFDEQFF
d_gene: -; v_gene: TRBV24-1; abundance: once; j_gene: TRBJ1-2; CDR3nt: TGTGCCACCAGTGACGGCCCCCTAGACAACTATGGCTACACCTTC; CDR3aa: CATSDGPLDNYGYTF
d_gene: TRBD1; v_gene: TRBV27; abundance: -; j_gene: TRBJ1-6; CDR3nt: TGTGCCAGCAGTCCGCACCGACAGGGCGGTAATTCACCCCTCCACTTT; CDR3aa: CASSPHRQGGNSPLHF
d_gene: TRBD1; v_gene: TRBV19; abundance: -; j_gene: TRBJ2-7; CDR3nt: TGTGCCAGTAGTGAGGCTCCGGGACAGAGGATTAAGTACGAGCAGTACTTC; CDR3aa: CASSEAPGQRIKYEQYF
d_gene: -; v_gene: TRBV6-1; abundance: -; j_gene: TRBJ2-3; CDR3nt: TGTGCCAGCAGTGAGTTCGGCGGCACAGATACGCAGTATTTT; CDR3aa: CASSEFGGTDTQYF
d_gene: TRBD1; v_gene: TRBV9; abundance: -; j_gene: TRBJ1-2; CDR3nt: TGTGCCAGCAGCTCATACAGGACAGGAAGCGGCTATGGCTACACCTTC; CDR3aa: CASSSYRTGSGYGYTF
d_gene: -; v_gene: TRBV6-5; abundance: -; j_gene: TRBJ1-6; CDR3nt: TGTGCCAGCATCCCGGGGCCGGGTTCACCCCTCCACTTT; CDR3aa: CASIPGPGSPLHF
d_gene: -; v_gene: TRBV12-3/TRBV12-4; abundance: -; j_gene: TRBJ2-3; CDR3nt: TGTGCCAGCAGGCCAGGGCCCGGAGATACGCAGTATTTT; CDR3aa: CASRPGPGDTQYF
d_gene: -; v_gene: TRBV2; abundance: -; j_gene: TRBJ2-1; CDR3nt: TGTGCCAGCAGTGAGAGGGGGGGCGAGTCCTACAATGAGCAGTTCTTC; CDR3aa: CASSERGGESYNEQFF
d_gene: TRBD1; v_gene: TRBV6-5; abundance: -; j_gene: TRBJ2-7; CDR3nt: TGTGCCAGCAGTCTGGACAGGGGGTACGAGCAGTACTTC; CDR3aa: CASSLDRGYEQYF